This TCR beta chain is drawn from a study of OX40 agonist ivuxolimab in advanced cancers. Study summary: The treatment was a fully human IgG2 OX40 agonist, ivuxolimab. Findings and caveats of the study: On average, CD8+ T cells showed a greater number of expanded clones than CD4+. The study found among the lowest clonal expansion in partial responders at 0.1-3.0 mg/kg. The work left the antigen specificity of expanded peripheral T cells undetermined.

For this clone: Its cognate antigen is unknown.

TCRdb's copy holds only in-frame clones and misses some; the assay was immunoSEQ multiplex PCR. The sample contains around 67,000 clones, under 90% of which appear only once. V lost 2 bases to trimming and J lost 2 bases, with 12 bases between them. Germline values: CDR1 SGHTA, CDR2 FQGNSA. This CDR3 is built from 15 residues. This TCR came from an adult with an advanced solid tumor such as melanoma, head and neck, liver or kidney cancer. Sequencing used CD4+ or CD8+ T cells sorted from blood, obtained in a trial of the OX40 agonist ivuxolimab. V and J are TRBV7-2 and TRBJ2-5, with a tentative D call TRBD2 (5 bases). In DNA, the CDR3 is TGTGCCAGCAGCTTAATCTCGACGGGGCAAGAGACCCAGTACTTC. It specifies CASSLISTGQETQYF.